The 5 T cell receptor beta chains presented below share a single source sample, sequenced in a study of cytomegalovirus exposure and HLA in healthy donors. This table comes from immunoSEQ multiplex PCR, and its TCRdb copy is limited to in-frame clones, with some not included. The sample comprises 65,000 to 80,000 clones, about 95% of which are singletons, and less than 2% rests with the top ten. The sequencing sample was made of PBMCs. All receptors derive from a woman in her late teens or twenties in good health and CMV-seropositive.

This clone was seen only once. This chain links TRBV11-2 with TRBJ2-1, with a tentative D call TRBD1 (6 bases). The V gene's germline CDR1 is SGHAT and CDR2 FQNNGV. V shed 1 base and J shed 3 bases, with 10 bases lying between them. The CDR3 has 15 residues. The DNA of the CDR3 is TGTGCCAGCAGCTTAGTGACAGGCCGCTACAATGAGCAGTTCTTC. This translates into CASSLVTGRYNEQFF.

The chain carries TRBV10-1 and TRBJ2-3; tentative D call: TRBD1 (5 bases). V was pared by 3 bases and J by 5 bases, with 12 bases between. Germline loops: CDR1 WNHNN, CDR2 SYGVQD (reference sequence). The CDR3 length is 14 residues. In nucleotides, the CDR3 is TGCGCCAGCAGTGATGGCAGGGCCGGAGATACGCAGTATTTT. Protein product: CASSDGRAGDTQYF.

J is TRBJ2-1 and V is TRBV5-4; D is possibly TRBD2 (5 bases). This CDR3 comprises 12 residues. The germline gives CDR1 SGHNT, CDR2 YYREEE (reference sequence). The V end was cut by 0 bases, the J end by 7 bases, with 5 bases between. CDR3 bases: TGTGCCAGCAGCTTGGCGGGGAATGAGCAGTTCTTC. Translated: CASSLAGNEQFF.

V is TRBV19 and J is TRBJ2-1, with D tentatively TRBD1 (6 bases). Trimming removed 6 bases at V and 7 bases at J, with 19 bases between. Germline V gene data show CDR1 as LNHDA and CDR2 as SQIVND (reference sequence). The CDR3 has 15 residues. CDR3 nucleotides: TGTGCCAGTAGCCCCGGCTATCTTACAGGGAATGAGCAGTTCTTC. This translates into CASSPGYLTGNEQFF.

J is TRBJ1-2 and V is TRBV5-1; TRBD1 is a possible D gene (5 bases). CDR3 size: 12 residues. The germline V gene encodes CDR1 SGHRS and CDR2 YFSETQ. The V and J ends lost 2 bases and 6 bases respectively, with 8 bases between them. This CDR3 is CASSFPGNGYTF. CDR3 nucleotide sequence: TGCGCCAGCAGCTTCCCAGGGAATGGCTACACCTTC.